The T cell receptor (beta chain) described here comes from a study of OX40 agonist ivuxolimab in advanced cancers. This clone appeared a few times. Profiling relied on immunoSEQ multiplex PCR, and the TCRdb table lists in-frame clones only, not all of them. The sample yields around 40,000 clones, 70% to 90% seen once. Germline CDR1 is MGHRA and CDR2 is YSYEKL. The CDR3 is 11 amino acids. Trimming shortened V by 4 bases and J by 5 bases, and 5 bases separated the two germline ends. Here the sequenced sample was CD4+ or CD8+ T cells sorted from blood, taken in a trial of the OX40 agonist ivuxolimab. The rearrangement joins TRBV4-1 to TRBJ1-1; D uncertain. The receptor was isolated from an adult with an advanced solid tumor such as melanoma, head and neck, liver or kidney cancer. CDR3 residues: CASSLRTEAFF. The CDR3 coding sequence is TGCGCCAGCAGCCTCAGGACTGAAGCTTTCTTT.